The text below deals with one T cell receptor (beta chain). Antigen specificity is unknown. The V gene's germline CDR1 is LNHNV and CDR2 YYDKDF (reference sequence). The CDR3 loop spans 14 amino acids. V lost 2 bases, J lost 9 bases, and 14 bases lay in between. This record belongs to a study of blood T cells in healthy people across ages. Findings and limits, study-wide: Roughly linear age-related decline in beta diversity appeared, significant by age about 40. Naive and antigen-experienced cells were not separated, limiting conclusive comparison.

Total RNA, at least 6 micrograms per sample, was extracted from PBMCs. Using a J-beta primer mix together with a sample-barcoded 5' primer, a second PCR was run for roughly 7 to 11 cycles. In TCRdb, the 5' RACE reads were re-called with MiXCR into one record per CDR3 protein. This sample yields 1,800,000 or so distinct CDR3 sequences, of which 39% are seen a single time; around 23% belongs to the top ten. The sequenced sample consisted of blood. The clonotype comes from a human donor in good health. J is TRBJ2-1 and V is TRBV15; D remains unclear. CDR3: CATSRTPLSAEQFF. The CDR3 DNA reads TGTGCCACCAGCAGAACCCCCCTCTCCGCTGAGCAGTTCTTC.